The sequence of this T cell receptor (beta chain) was determined in a study of blood T cell repertoires in COVID-19. Study-level background: Acute-phase and convalescent COVID-19 samples originated in the United States, Italy and Spain.

Only one count was recorded for this clone. Germline assignment: CDR1 SGHNT and CDR2 YYREEE (reference sequence). Trimming took off 3 bases at V and 0 bases at J, with 7 bases between the two ends. This CDR3 comprises 14 residues. Clones were sequenced by immunoSEQ multiplex PCR, and TCRdb holds only the in-frame ones, with some missing. The sample has about 74,000 clones; roughly 79% are singletons. Sequenced sample: peripheral blood. This TCR came from a man between 65 and 79 years old with acute or convalescent COVID-19. This sequence joins TRBV5-4 and TRBJ1-5; D is ambiguous. CDR3 residues: CASSSEGSNQPQHF. CDR3 coding DNA: TGTGCCAGCAGCTCGGAGGGTAGCAATCAGCCCCAGCATTTT.